The clone carrying this T cell receptor (beta chain) was recorded many times. The antigen remains undetermined. These data are taken from a study of breast tumors, draining lymph nodes, adjacent tissues. TCRdb fed the multiplex PCR reads into MiXCR, producing one record per CDR3 protein. The data contain 270,000 or so distinct CDR3 sequences, 30% of them singletons. V was clipped by 1 base and J by 0 bases, with 7 bases between them. This CDR3 has 14 amino acids. From germline, CDR1 is DFQATT and CDR2 SNEGSKA (reference sequence). Whole-study findings and limits: Data fit most tumor T cells coming from lymph node, expanding in tumor. Tumor and nontumor repertoires were significantly more similar in luminal-like than in basal-like breast cancer. Tumor T cell lymph node origin was a supported hypothesis, not proven.

Breast cancer patients provided tissue from their axillary draining lymph nodes. The sequenced sample was axillary lymph node tissue. The TCR comes from a female donor with breast cancer. Some clones in this sample may be carry-over from other donors' samples. The chain couples TRBV20-1 to TRBJ1-3; no clear D gene. The CDR3 DNA reads as TGCAGTGCTAGAGCGGCGAGCTCTGGAAACACCATATATTTT. Protein product: CSARAASSGNTIYF.